The 9 T cell receptor beta chains given below trace back to one sample, sequenced in a study of blood T cell repertoires in COVID-19. Profiled with immunoSEQ multiplex PCR; TCRdb holds only in-frame clones, not every one. The sample includes 140,000 or so clones, roughly 88% of them seen just once. Sequencing was carried out using peripheral blood. These receptors all stem from a woman between 50 and 59 years old with acute or convalescent COVID-19.

V and J are TRBV3-1 (or the pseudogene TRBV3-2) and TRBJ2-1; D gene uncertain. Germline CDR1 reads LGHDT; CDR2 reads YNNKEL (reference sequence). The ends were cut back, 0 bases at V and 6 bases at J, with 6 bases in the middle. This CDR3 has 13 amino acids. The CDR3, as DNA: TGTGCCAGCAGCCAAGATGCGGTCAATGAGCAGTTCTTC. It specifies CASSQDAVNEQFF.

This chain joins TRBV28 and TRBJ2-1, with D maybe TRBD2 (6 bases). Deletions cut 8 bases from V and 10 bases from J, with 21 bases between. CDR3 length equals 14 residues. CDR1 is MDHEN and CDR2 is SYDVKM in the germline V gene. This chain's CDR3 is CASSTTTSTREQFF. The CDR3 nucleotides are TGTGCCAGCTCAACTACCACTAGCACCAGGGAGCAGTTCTTC.

The V and J genes are TRBV5-5 and TRBJ1-1; TRBD1 is a possible D gene (5 bases). Germline CDR1 is SGHKS and CDR2 is YYEKEE (reference sequence). This CDR3 comprises 16 residues. V was pared by 6 bases and J by 4 bases, with 22 bases between. The CDR3 sequence is CASIQTTGGVGTEAFF. The CDR3 nucleotides read TGTGCCAGCATCCAAACTACGGGAGGGGTGGGCACTGAAGCTTTCTTT.

This clone was recorded only once. The chain recombines TRBV15 with TRBJ2-5; TRBD1 is a possible D gene (5 bases). Trimming pared 5 bases from V and 5 bases from J, leaving 21 bases between. Per the germline V gene, CDR1 is LNHNV and CDR2 is YYDKDF (reference sequence). The CDR3 spans 16 residues. CDR3 sequence reads: CATSGAQGFGRETQYF. The CDR3 nucleotides read TGTGCCACCAGCGGTGCCCAGGGTTTCGGTAGGGAGACCCAGTACTTC.

The rearrangement uses TRBV18 and TRBJ2-1; D is unclear. Germline V gene sequence: CDR1 KGHSH, CDR2 LQKENI. V was shortened by 6 bases and J by 5 bases, with 11 bases between the two germline ends. The CDR3 is 13 amino acids. CDR3 nucleotides: TGTGCCAGCTCCCCCCTCGAGAACAATGAGCAGTTCTTC. Protein sequence: CASSPLENNEQFF.

The CDR3 DNA reads as TGTGCCAGCTTCCGGACAGGTGAGTATGGCTACACCTTC. Translating gives CASFRTGEYGYTF. The V and J genes are TRBV6-5 and TRBJ1-2; 7 bases map to TRBD1. Trimming cost V 8 bases and J 5 bases; bases outside gene matches: 8. This CDR3 is 13 amino acids long. Germline V lookup: CDR1 MNHEY, CDR2 SVGAGI.

V and J are TRBV6-5 and TRBJ2-2, with D tentatively TRBD1 (6 bases). V lost 6 bases, J lost 0 bases, and 11 bases lay in between. Germline CDR1 reads MNHEY; CDR2 reads SVGAGI. The length of the CDR3 is 15 residues. For the CDR3, the DNA is TGTGCCAGCAGAGGGGGAGTCCCGAACACCGGGGAGCTGTTTTTT. Translation: CASRGGVPNTGELFF.

The CDR3 nucleotides read TGCAGCGTTGGAGGACAGGGATCAAGAAGTGAGCAGTTCTTC. Its protein product is CSVGGQGSRSEQFF. This sequence joins TRBV29-1 and TRBJ2-1; 8 nucleotides match TRBD1. The germline V gene encodes CDR1 SQVTM and CDR2 ANQGSEA. V lost 4 bases and J lost 9; bases outside the gene matches: 11. The CDR3 sequence is 14 residues long.

The chain has TRBV19 and TRBJ2-7; 9 nucleotides match TRBD2. V lost 6 bases to trimming and J lost 3 bases; unmatched junction nucleotides: 6. Germline V gives CDR1 LNHDA, CDR2 SQIVND (reference sequence). The CDR3 is 14 residues long. CDR3 sequence: CASRMGSGSYEQYF. CDR3 nucleotides: TGTGCCAGTAGAATGGGTAGCGGGAGCTACGAGCAGTACTTC.